The 28 T cell receptor beta chains presented below share a single source sample, sequenced in a study of blood T cell repertoires in COVID-19. Only in-frame clones appear in the TCRdb table, and some are missing; sequencing was by immunoSEQ multiplex PCR. Of about 370,000 clones in the sample, approximately 88% were seen once. Sequenced input: peripheral blood. The origin of the receptors is a woman between 25 and 40 years old with COVID-19, enrolled during active disease.

The genes are TRBV25-1 and TRBJ2-3; TRBD2 aligns across 8 bases. After removal of 8 bases from V and 3 bases from J, the junction contained 7 bases not matched to a gene. Looked up from germline, CDR1 is MGHDK and CDR2 is SYGVNS. The CDR3 has 14 amino acids. The CDR3 protein is CASLGGAVTDTQYF. CDR3 DNA sequence: TGTGCCAGCCTCGGGGGGGCGGTGACAGATACGCAGTATTTT.

The chain combines TRBV7-9 with TRBJ2-7, with TRBD1 matching over 9 bases. Germline lookup yields CDR1 SEHNR and CDR2 FQNEAQ (reference sequence). Trimming at V came to 5 bases and at J to 4 bases, leaving 9 bases not matched to a gene. The CDR3 runs to 15 residues. This CDR3 is CASSLGQGISYEQYF. The CDR3 DNA reads TGTGCCAGCAGCCTAGGACAGGGGATAAGTTACGAGCAGTACTTC.

This chain links TRBV11-3 with TRBJ1-2; D is possibly TRBD1 (6 bases). The CDR3 runs 14 residues. Germline values: CDR1 SGHNT, CDR2 YENEEA. Trimming shortened V by 5 bases and J by 2 bases, and 12 bases separated the two germline ends. In DNA form, the CDR3 reads TGTGCCAGCAGCCCCGGACAGAGAAACTATGGCTACACCTTC. Translation gives CASSPGQRNYGYTF.

The J gene is TRBJ2-3, the V gene TRBV13, with D possibly TRBD2 on 6 matching bases. Trimming left V 3 bases short and J 3 bases short, with 13 bases between. Germline assignment: CDR1 PRHDT and CDR2 FYEKMQ (reference sequence). The CDR3 spans 15 residues. CDR3 sequence reads: CASSFDGSRTDTQYF. CDR3 nucleotide sequence: TGTGCCAGCAGCTTCGACGGGAGTCGTACAGATACGCAGTATTTT.

The genes are TRBV24-1 and TRBJ2-4; weak D call: TRBD2 (6 bases). The V end was cut by 5 bases, the J end by 7 bases, with 20 bases between. Germline V CDR1 and CDR2: KGHDR, SFDVKD. The CDR3 has 16 residues. In DNA, the CDR3 is TGTGCCACCAGTGGGGGGGATCGGGGAGGAGGTAACATTCAGTACTTC. This gives the protein CATSGGDRGGGNIQYF.

This clone was seen just once. The rearrangement joins TRBV2 to TRBJ2-7; possibly TRBD1 for D (6 bases). Between the trimmed V and J ends, which lost 1 base and 5 bases, there was a span of 12 bases. This CDR3 spans 14 amino acids. Germline CDR1 and CDR2: SNHLY and FYNNEI. The CDR3 DNA is TGTGCCAGCAGTGAAGACAGGGAATGGAACGAGCAGTACTTC. Translating gives CASSEDREWNEQYF. Supplemented by reference TRBV2 and TRBJ2-7, the full variable domain reads EPEVTQTPSHQVTQMGQEVILRCVPISNHLYFYWYRQILGQKVEFLVSFYNNEISEKSEIFDDQFSVERPDGSNFTLKIRSTKLEDSAMYFCASSEDREWNEQYFGPGTRLTVT.

This chain uses TRBV3-1 (or the pseudogene TRBV3-2) with TRBJ2-1; 10 positions agree with TRBD2. CDR3 size: 17 residues. CDR1 and CDR2 (germline): LGHDT, YNNKEL (reference sequence). J gave up 7 bases and V 4 bases, and 13 bases lay outside the gene matches. Here the CDR3 reads CASSPQPGPSGSNEQFF. CDR3 DNA sequence: TGTGCCAGCAGCCCCCAGCCCGGGCCTAGCGGGAGTAATGAGCAGTTCTTC.

CDR3 bases: TGCAGCGCCCAGGGTATGGGCACTGAAGCTTTCTTT. Translating gives CSAQGMGTEAFF. The genes are TRBV29-1 and TRBJ1-1; possible D gene TRBD1, 5 bases. The CDR3 is 12 residues long. V lost 7 bases to trimming and J lost 4 bases, with 13 bases between them. Per germline, CDR1 SQVTM and CDR2 ANQGSEA.

The genes are TRBV7-2 and TRBJ2-5, with D tentatively TRBD1 (5 bases). The V gene lost 1 base and the J gene lost 5 bases, with 11 bases spanning the gap. This CDR3 has 14 amino acids. Germline V gene lookup returns CDR1 SGHTA and CDR2 FQGNSA. The CDR3, as DNA: TGTGCCAGCAGCTTAGTTTACGCAGGGGAGACCCAGTACTTC. This codes for CASSLVYAGETQYF.

The table lists this clone with a count of one. The chain recombines TRBV28 with TRBJ2-7, with 8 bases fitting TRBD2. The V gene end was trimmed by 6 bases and the J gene end by 5 bases; junction bases not matched to a gene: 6. Looked up from germline, CDR1 is MDHEN and CDR2 is SYDVKM. The CDR3 has 13 residues. The CDR3 DNA reads TGTGCCAGCAGCGGGGGGGGGACCCACGAGCAGTACTTC. It encodes CASSGGGTHEQYF.

This sequence joins TRBV2 and TRBJ1-4; possible D gene TRBD1, 5 bases. Germline CDR1 reads SNHLY; CDR2 reads FYNNEI. V dropped 3 bases and J dropped 4 bases, with 15 bases sitting between them. The CDR3 extends over 16 amino acids. The chain's CDR3 is CASSDRAPGFNEKLFF. The CDR3 bases are TGTGCCAGCAGTGACAGGGCCCCCGGATTTAATGAAAAACTGTTTTTT.

V and J are TRBV10-3 and TRBJ1-1, with no clear D. The CDR3 is 11 amino acids. CDR1 is ENHRY, CDR2 SYGVKD, per germline. Trimming removed 10 bases from V and 0 bases from J, with 6 bases in between. CDR3 in DNA: TGTGCCAGTAGTGTGAACACTGAAGCTTTCTTT. Protein sequence: CASSVNTEAFF.

This rearrangement joins TRBV7-2 to TRBJ2-7; 10 bases agree with TRBD2. The CDR3 has 15 residues. V lost 5 bases to trimming and J lost 3 bases; unmatched junction nucleotides: 7. Germline loops: CDR1 SGHTA, CDR2 FQGNSA. The CDR3 loop reads CASSLSGGTLYEQYF. CDR3 nucleotide sequence: TGTGCCAGCAGCCTTAGCGGGGGGACTCTCTACGAGCAGTACTTC. The whole variable domain, filled in from reference TRBV7-2 and TRBJ2-7, reads GAGVSQSPSNKVTEKGKDVELRCDPISGHTALYWYRQSLGQGLEFLIYFQGNSAPDKSGLPSDRFSAERTGGSVSTLTIQRTQQEDSAVYLCASSLSGGTLYEQYFGPGTRLTVT.

This clone was detected once. The rearrangement uses TRBV13 and TRBJ2-2; D is perhaps TRBD1 (6 bases). The CDR3 is 18 residues long. Germline assignment: CDR1 PRHDT and CDR2 FYEKMQ (reference sequence). Trimming removed 3 bases at V and 1 base at J, with 18 bases between. In nucleotides, the CDR3 is TGTGCCAGCAGCTTGTGGGGAGACAGGCTCGTGAACACCGGGGAGCTGTTTTTT. It codes for CASSLWGDRLVNTGELFF.

The chain uses TRBV6-2 or TRBV6-3 and TRBJ2-1; D ambiguous. This CDR3 region has 13 residues. V gave up 4 bases and J gave up 2 bases, with 6 bases separating them. Per germline, CDR1 MNHEY and CDR2 SVGEGT. The CDR3 DNA sequence: TGTGCCAGCAGTTTGGGCCCCTACAATGAGCAGTTCTTC. This codes for CASSLGPYNEQFF.

A few counts support this clone. The chain links TRBV7-9 to TRBJ1-6; D is possibly TRBD1 (5 bases). This CDR3 spans 15 amino acids. Germline V gene lookup returns CDR1 SEHNR and CDR2 FQNEAQ (reference sequence). V shed 4 bases and J shed 8 bases, with 15 bases lying between them. CDR3 sequence (DNA): TGTGCCAGCAGCTCTAAGGCTGGAGGGGATTCACCCCTCCACTTT. It specifies CASSSKAGGDSPLHF.

The chain joins TRBV19 to TRBJ2-3; 12 nucleotides agree with TRBD1. This CDR3 has 16 residues. J was trimmed by 3 bases and V by 5 bases; bases with no gene match: 6. The germline V gene encodes CDR1 LNHDA and CDR2 SQIVND (reference sequence). The CDR3 loop reads CASSGTGGMWTDTQYF. CDR3 nucleotide sequence: TGTGCCAGTAGTGGGACAGGGGGCATGTGGACAGATACGCAGTATTTT.

This chain uses TRBV24-1 with TRBJ1-2, with 11 nucleotides matching TRBD1. Germline lookup yields CDR1 KGHDR and CDR2 SFDVKD. The CDR3 has 17 amino acids. With V trimmed by 3 bases and J by 3 bases, 8 bases remained unmatched. DNA for the CDR3: TGTGCCACCAGTGATGGGGTCCCGGGACAGGGGGACTATGGCTACACCTTC. Translating gives CATSDGVPGQGDYGYTF.

The V gene is TRBV12-1, the J gene TRBJ2-1; the table's D call, TRBD2, has no DNA check behind it. TRBV12-1 is a recognized pseudogene. The CDR3 extends over 15 amino acids. CDR3 DNA sequence: TGTGCCAGCAGCCCAATAGCGTCCCCCTACAATGAGCAGTTCTTC. As protein: CASSPIASPYNEQFF.

In this sample, this clone turned up many times. The J gene is TRBJ2-2, the V gene TRBV7-2, with D tentatively TRBD1 (6 bases). V lost 5 bases to trimming and J lost 2 bases, with 12 bases between them. CDR1 is SGHTA and CDR2 is FQGNSA in the germline V gene. The CDR3 is made up of 15 amino acids. CDR3 sequence reads: CASSPNRDNTGELFF. The CDR3 DNA follows: TGTGCCAGCAGCCCAAACAGGGACAACACCGGGGAGCTGTTTTTT. The variable domain in full, completed from reference TRBV7-2 and TRBJ2-2, reads GAGVSQSPSNKVTEKGKDVELRCDPISGHTALYWYRQSLGQGLEFLIYFQGNSAPDKSGLPSDRFSAERTGGSVSTLTIQRTQQEDSAVYLCASSPNRDNTGELFFGEGSRLTVL.

The chain employs TRBV6-2 or TRBV6-3 and TRBJ2-1; weak D call: TRBD2 (6 bases). The CDR3 length is 13 residues. Germline V gives CDR1 MNHEY, CDR2 SVGEGT. Trimming cost V 2 bases and J 9 bases, with 11 bases left between them. CDR3 coding DNA: TGTGCCAGCAGTTACGAGCGGGTCGGTGAGCAGTTCTTC. As protein: CASSYERVGEQFF.

This clone showed up just once. The V gene is TRBV13, the J gene TRBJ1-4; no definite D call. The V gene's germline CDR1 is PRHDT and CDR2 FYEKMQ (reference sequence). The CDR3 length is 13 residues. The V gene lost 0 bases and the J gene lost 12 bases, with 11 bases spanning the gap. The CDR3 DNA is TGTGCCAGCAGCTTAGGGGGTCTCGAGGAACTGTTTTTT. Amino acids: CASSLGGLEELFF.

The rearrangement links TRBV19 to TRBJ1-3; no reliable D call. Per the germline V gene, CDR1 is LNHDA and CDR2 is SQIVND (reference sequence). Trimming left V 4 bases short and J 0 bases short, with 10 bases between. The length of the CDR3 is 15 residues. CDR3 in amino acids: CASSRPESSGNTIYF. The DNA for the CDR3 is TGTGCCAGTAGTAGACCGGAGTCCTCTGGAAACACCATATATTTT.

The chain couples TRBV5-4 to TRBJ1-2; possibly TRBD1 for D (6 bases). This CDR3 comprises 15 residues. V lost 4 bases and J 4 bases, leaving 17 bases between the germline ends. Germline CDR1 reads SGHNT; CDR2 reads YYREEE (reference sequence). The CDR3 DNA is TGTGCCAGCAGCGCAGGACAGCTTCTTGGCTATGGCTACACCTTC. This translates into CASSAGQLLGYGYTF.

The V and J genes are TRBV29-1 and TRBJ1-2, with D perhaps matching TRBD1 (6 bases). Trimming removed 5 bases from V and 1 base from J, with 8 bases in between. The CDR3 contains 12 residues. CDR1 and CDR2 (germline): SQVTM, ANQGSEA. In DNA form, the CDR3 reads TGCAGCGTTTCGGACAGTAACTATGGCTACACCTTC. This encodes CSVSDSNYGYTF.

This clone showed up just a few times. The chain couples TRBV6-5 to TRBJ1-2, with D unresolved. CDR1 is MNHEY, CDR2 SVGAGI, per germline. V was shortened by 2 bases and J by 4 bases, with 5 bases between the two germline ends. The length of the CDR3 is 12 residues. CDR3 protein: CASSYGSYGYTF. The CDR3, as DNA: TGTGCCAGCAGTTACGGCAGCTATGGCTACACCTTC.

V gene TRBV24-1 combines with J gene TRBJ2-1; TRBD2 aligns across 8 bases. Germline trimming cut 3 bases from V and 7 bases from J; bases unmatched to any gene: 13. Germline assignment: CDR1 KGHDR and CDR2 SFDVKD. This CDR3 has 17 amino acids. The CDR3, as DNA: TGTGCCACCAGTGATAGCTTGACGGGACTAGGGTGGAATGAGCAGTTCTTC. Its translation: CATSDSLTGLGWNEQFF.

The V call is TRBV5-3, the J call TRBJ1-2; D is unresolved. TRBV5-3 is reported as an ORF; its role is uncertain. Trimming pared 0 bases from V and 4 bases from J, leaving 10 bases between. This CDR3 region has 14 residues. Here the CDR3 reads CARSLGSGGYGYTF. In DNA, the CDR3 is TGTGCCAGAAGCTTGGGATCGGGTGGCTATGGCTACACCTTC.